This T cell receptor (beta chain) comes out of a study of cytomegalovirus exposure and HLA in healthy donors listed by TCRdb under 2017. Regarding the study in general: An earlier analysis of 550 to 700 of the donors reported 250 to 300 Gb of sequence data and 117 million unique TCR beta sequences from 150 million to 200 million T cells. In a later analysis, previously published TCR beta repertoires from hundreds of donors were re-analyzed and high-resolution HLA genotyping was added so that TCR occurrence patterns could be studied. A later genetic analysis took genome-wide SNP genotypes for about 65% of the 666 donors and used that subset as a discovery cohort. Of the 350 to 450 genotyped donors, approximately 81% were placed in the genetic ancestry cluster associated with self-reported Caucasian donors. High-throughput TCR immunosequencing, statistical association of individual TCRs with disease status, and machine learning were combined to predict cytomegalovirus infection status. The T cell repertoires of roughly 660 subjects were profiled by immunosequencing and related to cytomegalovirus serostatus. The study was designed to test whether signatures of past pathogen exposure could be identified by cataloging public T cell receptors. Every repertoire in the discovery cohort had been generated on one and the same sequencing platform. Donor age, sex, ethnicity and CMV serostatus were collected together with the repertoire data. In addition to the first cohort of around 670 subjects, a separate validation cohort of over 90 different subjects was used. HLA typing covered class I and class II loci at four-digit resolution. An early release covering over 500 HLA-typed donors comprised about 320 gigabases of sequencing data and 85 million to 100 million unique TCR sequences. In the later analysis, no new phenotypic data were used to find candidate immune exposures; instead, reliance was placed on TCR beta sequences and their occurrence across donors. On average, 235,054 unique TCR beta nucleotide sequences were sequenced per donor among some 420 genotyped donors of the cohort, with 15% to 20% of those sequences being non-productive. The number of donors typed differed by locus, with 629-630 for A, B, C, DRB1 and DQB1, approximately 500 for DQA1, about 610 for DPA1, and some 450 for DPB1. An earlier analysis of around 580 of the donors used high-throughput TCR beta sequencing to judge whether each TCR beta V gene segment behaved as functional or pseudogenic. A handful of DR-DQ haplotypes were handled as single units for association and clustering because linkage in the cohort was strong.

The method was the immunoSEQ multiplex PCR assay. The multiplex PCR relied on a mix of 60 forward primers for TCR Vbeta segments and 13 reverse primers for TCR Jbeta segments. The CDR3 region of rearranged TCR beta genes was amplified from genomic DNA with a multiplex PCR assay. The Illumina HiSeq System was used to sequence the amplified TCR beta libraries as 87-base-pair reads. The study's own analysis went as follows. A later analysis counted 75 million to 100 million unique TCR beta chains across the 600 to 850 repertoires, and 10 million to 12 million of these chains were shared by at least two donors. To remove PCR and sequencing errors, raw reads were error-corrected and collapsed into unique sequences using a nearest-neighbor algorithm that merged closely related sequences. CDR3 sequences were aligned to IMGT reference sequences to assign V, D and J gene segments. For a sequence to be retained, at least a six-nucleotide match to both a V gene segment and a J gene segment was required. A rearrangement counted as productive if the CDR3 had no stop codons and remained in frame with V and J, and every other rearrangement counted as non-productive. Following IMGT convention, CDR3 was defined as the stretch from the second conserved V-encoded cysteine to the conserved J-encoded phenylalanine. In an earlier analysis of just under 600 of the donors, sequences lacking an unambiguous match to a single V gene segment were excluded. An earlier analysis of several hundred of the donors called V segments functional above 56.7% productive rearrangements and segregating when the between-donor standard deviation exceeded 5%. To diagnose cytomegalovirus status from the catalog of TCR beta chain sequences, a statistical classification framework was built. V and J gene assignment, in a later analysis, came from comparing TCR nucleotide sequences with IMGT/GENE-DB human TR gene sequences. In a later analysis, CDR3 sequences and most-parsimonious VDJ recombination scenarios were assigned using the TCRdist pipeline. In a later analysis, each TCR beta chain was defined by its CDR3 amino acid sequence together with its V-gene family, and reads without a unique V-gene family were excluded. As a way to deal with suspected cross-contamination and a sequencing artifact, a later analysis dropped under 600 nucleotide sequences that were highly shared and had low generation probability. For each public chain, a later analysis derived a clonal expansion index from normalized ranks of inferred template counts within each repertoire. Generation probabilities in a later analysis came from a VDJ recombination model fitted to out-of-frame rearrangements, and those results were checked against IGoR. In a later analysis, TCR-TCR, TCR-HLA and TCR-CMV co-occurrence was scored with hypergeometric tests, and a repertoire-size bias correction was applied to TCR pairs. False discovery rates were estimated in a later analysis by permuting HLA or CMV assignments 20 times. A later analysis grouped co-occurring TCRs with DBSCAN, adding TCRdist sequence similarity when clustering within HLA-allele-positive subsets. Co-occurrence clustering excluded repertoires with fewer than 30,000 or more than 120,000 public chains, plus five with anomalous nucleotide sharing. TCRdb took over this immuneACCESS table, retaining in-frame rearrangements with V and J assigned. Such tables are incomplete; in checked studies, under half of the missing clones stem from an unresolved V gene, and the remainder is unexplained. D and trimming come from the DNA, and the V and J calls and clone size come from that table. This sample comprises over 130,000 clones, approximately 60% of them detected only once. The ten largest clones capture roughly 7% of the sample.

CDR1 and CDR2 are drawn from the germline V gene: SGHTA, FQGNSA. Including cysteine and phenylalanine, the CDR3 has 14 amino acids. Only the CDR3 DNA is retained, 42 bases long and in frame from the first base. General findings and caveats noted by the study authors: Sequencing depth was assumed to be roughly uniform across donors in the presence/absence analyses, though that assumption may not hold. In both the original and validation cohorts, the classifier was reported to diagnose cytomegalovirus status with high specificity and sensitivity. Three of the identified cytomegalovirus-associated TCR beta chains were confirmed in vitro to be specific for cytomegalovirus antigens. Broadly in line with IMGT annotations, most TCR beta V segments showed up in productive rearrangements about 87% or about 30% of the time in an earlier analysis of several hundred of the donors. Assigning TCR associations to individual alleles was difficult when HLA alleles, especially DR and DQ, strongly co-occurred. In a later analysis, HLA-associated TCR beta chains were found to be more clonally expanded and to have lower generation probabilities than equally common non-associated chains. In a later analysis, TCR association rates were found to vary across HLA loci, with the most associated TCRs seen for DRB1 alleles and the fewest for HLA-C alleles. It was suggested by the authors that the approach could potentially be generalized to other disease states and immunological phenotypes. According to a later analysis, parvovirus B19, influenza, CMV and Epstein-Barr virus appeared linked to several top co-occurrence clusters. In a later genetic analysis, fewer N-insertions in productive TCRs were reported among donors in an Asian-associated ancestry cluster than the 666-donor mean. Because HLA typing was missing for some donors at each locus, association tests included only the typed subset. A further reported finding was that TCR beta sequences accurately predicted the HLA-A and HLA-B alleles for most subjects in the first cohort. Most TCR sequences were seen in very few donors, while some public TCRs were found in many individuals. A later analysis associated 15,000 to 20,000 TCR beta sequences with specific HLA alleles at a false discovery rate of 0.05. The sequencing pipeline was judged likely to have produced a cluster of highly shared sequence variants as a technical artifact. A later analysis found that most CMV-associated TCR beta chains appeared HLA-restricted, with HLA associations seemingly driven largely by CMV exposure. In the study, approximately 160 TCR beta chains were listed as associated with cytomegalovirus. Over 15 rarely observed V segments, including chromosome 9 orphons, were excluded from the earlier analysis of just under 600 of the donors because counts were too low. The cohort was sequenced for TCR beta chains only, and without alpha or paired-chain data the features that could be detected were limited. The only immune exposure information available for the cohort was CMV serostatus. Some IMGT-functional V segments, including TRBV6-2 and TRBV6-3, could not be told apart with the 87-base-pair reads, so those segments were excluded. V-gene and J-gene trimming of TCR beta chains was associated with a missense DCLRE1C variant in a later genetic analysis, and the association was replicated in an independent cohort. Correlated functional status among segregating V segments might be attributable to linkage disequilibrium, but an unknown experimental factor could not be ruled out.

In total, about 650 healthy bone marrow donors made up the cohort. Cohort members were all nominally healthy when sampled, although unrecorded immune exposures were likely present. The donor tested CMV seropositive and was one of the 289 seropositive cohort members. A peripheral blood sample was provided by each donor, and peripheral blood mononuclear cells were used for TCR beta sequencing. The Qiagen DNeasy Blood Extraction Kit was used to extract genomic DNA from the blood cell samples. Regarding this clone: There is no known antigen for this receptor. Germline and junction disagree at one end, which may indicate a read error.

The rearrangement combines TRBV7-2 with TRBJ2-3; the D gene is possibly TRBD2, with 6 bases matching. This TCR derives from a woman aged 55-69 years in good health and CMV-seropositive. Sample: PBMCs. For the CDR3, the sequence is CASSLAGGTDMQYF. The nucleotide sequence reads TGTGCCAGCAGCTTAGCGGGAGGCACAGATATGCAGTATTTT.